One T cell receptor (beta chain) is described in this entry. It lacks a known antigen. Base qualities are not at hand, and no much larger clone is one base apart. This sample is part of a study of blood T cell repertoires in COVID-19 (dated by TCRdb to about 2020). With regard to the full study: Samples covering the acute and convalescent phases of COVID-19 were provided by collaborators in the United States, Italy and Spain. The material from the prospective study consisted of cDNA or gDNA derived from T cells, B-cell-depleted T cells, or PBMCs. Deeply sampled blood TCRbeta repertoires from subjects exposed to, actively infected with, or recovered from COVID-19 were included in the dataset. The repertoires were released in a freely available public database intended as a resource for research on the immune response to SARS-CoV-2. The samples were drawn from the first 160 participants of the ongoing ImmuneRACE study and from under 1,500 subjects provided by 6 global collaborators. The sample metadata nearly always contained a de-identified subject ID, COVID-19 status, age in years and sex. Where HLA class I and class II types were available, the types were taken from metadata supplied by the sample provider, not from assay-based typing. The research as a whole found: The amount of clinical and demographic metadata varied by source and participant and was provided uncurated.

V was cut back by 4 bases and J by 4 bases, leaving a gap of 19 bases between them. The CDR3, from cysteine to phenylalanine, totals 16 residues. The only DNA kept is the CDR3, 48 bases in frame from the first base. CDR1 and CDR2 were assigned from the germline V gene as SGHAT and FQNNGV. TCRbeta CDR3 regions were amplified from genomic DNA using the immunoSEQ Assay, a bias-controlled multiplex PCR. The study's own analysis went as follows. Nucleated cell counts per sample were estimated from amplification of reference gene primers within the assay. Sequence reads were collapsed and filtered to measure the absolute abundance of every unique TCRbeta CDR3 rearrangement. For each sample, productive Simpson clonality was calculated by taking the square root of Simpson's diversity index across productive rearrangements. The table was pulled from immuneACCESS by TCRdb, which kept in-frame rearrangements only. Such tables lose some clones; where checked, under half of the loss comes from unresolved V genes, and the rest has no known cause. That table gives V, J and clone size, and the DNA gave D and trimming. This sample gives 500,000 or so clones in total; around 90% of them show up just once. The biggest ten clones account for roughly 0.7% of the sample.

Participants in the prospective study were enrolled through a virtual design, were aged roughly 18 to 100 years, and lived in approximately 24 United States geographic areas. To assign participants to cohorts, the prospective study relied on clinical history that participants themselves reported in a screening survey and a study questionnaire. For ImmuneRACE Cohort 3, a participant was defined as recovered based on two consecutive negative NP/OP PCR tests, clearance by a healthcare professional, or resolution of symptoms. Mobile phlebotomists in the prospective study collected whole blood, serum and a nasopharyngeal or oropharyngeal swab from every participant. Over an approximately 2-month period, participants in the prospective study had the option of providing additional blood draws and questionnaires. Before DNA extraction, blood samples from the prospective study were shipped at room temperature or frozen.

The specimen sequenced was PBMCs or T cells enriched from blood (not recorded which). Recombination linked TRBV11-2 to TRBJ2-5; TRBD1 is perhaps the D gene, given 6 matching bases. This clonotype was sampled from a woman between 18 and 30 years old who had recovered from COVID-19. CDR3 protein: CASSSHPGQIGETQYF. The sequenced DNA: TGTGCCAGCAGCTCCCACCCCGGACAGATAGGAGAGACCCAGTACTTC.